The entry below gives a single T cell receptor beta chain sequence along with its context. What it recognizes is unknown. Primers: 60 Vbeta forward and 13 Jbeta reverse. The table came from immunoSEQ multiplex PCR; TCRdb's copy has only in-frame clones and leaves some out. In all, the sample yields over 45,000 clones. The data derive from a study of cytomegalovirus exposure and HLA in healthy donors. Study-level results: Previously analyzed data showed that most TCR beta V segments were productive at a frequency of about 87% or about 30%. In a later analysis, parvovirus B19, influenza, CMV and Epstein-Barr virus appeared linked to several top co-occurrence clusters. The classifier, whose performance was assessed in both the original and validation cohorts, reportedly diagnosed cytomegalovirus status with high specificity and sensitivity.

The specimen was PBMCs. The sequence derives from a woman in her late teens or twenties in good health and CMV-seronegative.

The CDR3 region has the DNA TGCAGTGCCCAGGGGGCGTTTCAACTGTTTTTT. Translating gives CSAQGAFQLFF. V and J are TRBV20-1 and TRBJ1-4; 8 nucleotides line up with TRBD1. CDR3 length: 11 amino acids. Germline V gene lookup returns CDR1 DFQATT and CDR2 SNEGSKA (reference sequence). V lost 6 bases to trimming and J lost 12 bases; unmatched junction nucleotides: 6.